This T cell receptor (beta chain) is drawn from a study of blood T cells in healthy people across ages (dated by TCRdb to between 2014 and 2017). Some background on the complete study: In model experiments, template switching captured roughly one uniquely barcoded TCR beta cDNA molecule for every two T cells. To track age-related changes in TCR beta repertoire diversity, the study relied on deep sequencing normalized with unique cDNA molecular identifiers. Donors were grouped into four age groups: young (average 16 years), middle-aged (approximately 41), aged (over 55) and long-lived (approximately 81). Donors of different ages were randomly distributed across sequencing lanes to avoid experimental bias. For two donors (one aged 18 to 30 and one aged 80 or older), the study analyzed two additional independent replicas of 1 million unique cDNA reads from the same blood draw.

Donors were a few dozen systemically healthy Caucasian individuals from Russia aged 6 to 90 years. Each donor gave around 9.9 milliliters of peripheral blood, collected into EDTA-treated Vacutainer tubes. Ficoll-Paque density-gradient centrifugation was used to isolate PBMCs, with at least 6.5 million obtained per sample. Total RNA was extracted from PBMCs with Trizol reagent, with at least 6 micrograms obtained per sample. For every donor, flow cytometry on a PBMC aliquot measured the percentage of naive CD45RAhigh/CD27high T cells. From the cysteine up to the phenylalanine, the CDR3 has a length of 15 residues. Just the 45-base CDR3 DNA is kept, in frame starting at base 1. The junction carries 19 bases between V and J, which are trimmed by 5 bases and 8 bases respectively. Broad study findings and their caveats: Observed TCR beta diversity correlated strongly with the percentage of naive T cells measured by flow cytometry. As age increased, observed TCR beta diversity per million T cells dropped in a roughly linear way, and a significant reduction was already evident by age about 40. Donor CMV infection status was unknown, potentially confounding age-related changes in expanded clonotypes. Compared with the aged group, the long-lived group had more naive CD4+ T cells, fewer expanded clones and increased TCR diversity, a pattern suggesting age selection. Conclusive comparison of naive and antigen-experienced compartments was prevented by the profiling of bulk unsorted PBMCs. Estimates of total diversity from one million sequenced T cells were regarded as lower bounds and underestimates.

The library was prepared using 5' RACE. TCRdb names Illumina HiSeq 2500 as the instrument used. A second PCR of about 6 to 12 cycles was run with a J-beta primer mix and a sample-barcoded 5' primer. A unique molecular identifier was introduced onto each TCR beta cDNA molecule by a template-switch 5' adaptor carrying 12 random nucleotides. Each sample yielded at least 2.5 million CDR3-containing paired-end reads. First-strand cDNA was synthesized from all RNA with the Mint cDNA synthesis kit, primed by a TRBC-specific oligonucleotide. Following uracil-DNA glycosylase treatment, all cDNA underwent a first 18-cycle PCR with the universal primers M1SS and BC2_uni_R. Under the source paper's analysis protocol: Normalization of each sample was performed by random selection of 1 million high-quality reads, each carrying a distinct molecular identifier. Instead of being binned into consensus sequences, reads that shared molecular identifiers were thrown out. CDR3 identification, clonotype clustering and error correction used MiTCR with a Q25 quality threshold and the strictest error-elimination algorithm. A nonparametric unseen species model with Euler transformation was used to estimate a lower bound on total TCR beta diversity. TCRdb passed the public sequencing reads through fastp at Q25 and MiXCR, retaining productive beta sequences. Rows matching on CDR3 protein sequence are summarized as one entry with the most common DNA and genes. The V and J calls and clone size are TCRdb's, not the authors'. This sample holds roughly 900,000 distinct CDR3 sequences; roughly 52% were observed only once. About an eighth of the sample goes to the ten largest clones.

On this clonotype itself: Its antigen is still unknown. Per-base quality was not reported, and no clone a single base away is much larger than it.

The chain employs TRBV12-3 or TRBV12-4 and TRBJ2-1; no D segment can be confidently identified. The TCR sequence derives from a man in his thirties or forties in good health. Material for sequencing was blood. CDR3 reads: CASSQLGQQYHEQFF. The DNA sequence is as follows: TGTGCCAGCAGTCAGCTCGGGCAGCAGTACCATGAGCAGTTCTTC.